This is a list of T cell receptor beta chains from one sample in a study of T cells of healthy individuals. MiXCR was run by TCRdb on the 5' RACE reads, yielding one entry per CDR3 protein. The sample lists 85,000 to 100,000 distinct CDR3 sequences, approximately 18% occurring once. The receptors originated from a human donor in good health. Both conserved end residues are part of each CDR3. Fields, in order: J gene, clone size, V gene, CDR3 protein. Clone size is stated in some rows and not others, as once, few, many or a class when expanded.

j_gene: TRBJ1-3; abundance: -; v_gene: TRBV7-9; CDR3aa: CASSVQGSPGNTIYF
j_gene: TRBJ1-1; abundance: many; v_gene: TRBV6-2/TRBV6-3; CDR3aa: CASSPPGRGPSWAFF
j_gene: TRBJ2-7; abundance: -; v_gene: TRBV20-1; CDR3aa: CSARDRLAGGEGQYF
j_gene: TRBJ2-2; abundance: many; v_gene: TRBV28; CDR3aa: CAILRRNTGELFF
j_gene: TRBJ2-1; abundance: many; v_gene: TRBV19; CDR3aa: CASSILVGALLEEQFF
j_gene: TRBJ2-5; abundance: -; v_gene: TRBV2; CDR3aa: CAIKKETQYF
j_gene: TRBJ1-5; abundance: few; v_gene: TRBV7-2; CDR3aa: CASSFSGAEQPQHF
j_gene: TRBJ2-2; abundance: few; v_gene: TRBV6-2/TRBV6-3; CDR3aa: CASSYSPSNTGELFF
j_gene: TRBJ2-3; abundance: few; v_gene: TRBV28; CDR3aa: CASSPRTSTDTQYF
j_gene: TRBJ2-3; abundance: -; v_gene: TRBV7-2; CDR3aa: CASGPTGTDTQYF
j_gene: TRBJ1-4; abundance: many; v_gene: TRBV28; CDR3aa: CASSQDRAWEKLFF
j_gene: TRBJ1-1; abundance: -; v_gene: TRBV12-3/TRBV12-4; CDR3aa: CASSLNMASVDTFFF
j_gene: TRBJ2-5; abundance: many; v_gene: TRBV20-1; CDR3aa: CSARVTGAQTQYF
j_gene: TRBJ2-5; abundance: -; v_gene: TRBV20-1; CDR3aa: CSALLTSGVETQYF
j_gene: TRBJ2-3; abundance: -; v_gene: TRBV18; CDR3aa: CASSPPDQGSSHF
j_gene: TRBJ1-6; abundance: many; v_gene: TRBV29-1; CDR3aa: CSVHGCHNSPLHF
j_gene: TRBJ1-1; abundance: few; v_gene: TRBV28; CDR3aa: CASWAGNTEAFF
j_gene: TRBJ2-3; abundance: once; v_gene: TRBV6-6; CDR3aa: CASSYQGRDTDTQYF
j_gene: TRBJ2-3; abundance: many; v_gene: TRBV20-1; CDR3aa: CSARGGRSTDTQYF
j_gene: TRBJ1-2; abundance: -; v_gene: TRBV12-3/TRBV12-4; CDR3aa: CASSPTTYGYTF
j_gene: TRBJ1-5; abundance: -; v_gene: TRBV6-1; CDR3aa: CASRYGQDRRGPQHF
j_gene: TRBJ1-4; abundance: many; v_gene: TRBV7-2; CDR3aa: CASSLSSTNEKLFF
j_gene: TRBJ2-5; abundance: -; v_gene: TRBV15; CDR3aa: CAASRRDRGLETQYF
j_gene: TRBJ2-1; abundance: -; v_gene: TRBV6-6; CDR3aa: CASRHTVSHGRDRNEQFF
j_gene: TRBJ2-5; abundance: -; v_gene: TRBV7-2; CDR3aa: CASSQERTSGPPETQYF
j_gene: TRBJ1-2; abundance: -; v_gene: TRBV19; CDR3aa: CASSIEEGDVGYTF
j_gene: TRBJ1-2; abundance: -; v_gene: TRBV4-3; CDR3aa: CASSQDAGYGYTF
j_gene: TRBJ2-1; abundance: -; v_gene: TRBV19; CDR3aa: CASSIAGGEASEQFF
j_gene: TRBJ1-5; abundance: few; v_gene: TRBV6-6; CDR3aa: CASMAGSNQPQHF
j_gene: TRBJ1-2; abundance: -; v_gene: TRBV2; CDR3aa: CASSEQYGYTF
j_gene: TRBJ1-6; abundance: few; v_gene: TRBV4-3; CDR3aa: CASSQVGQDSPLHF
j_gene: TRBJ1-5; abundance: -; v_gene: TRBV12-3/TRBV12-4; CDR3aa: CASRGTGNQPQHF
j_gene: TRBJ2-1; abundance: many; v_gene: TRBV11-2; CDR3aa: CASSSRTSGRDNEQFF
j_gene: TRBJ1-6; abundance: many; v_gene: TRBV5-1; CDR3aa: CASSLESGSGSPLHF
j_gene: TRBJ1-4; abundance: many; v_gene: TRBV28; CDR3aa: CASSQSGGFNEKLFF
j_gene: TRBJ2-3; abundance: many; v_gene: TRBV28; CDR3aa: CASGGHSSTDTQYF
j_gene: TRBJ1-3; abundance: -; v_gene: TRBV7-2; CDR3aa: CASRETAALGNTIYF
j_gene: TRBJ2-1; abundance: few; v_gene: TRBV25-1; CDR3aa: CASSPRGPGTDLNEQFF
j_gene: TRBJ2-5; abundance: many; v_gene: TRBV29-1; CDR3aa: CSILTGEETQYF
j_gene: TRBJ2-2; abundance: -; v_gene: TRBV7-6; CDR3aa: CASRTEGTGELFF
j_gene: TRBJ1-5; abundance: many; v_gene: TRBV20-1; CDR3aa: CSASKGRVHSNQPQHF
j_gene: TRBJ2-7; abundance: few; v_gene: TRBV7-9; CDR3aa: CASSFGLPSYEQYF
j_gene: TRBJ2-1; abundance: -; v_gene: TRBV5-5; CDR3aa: CASSTGLPSYNEQFF
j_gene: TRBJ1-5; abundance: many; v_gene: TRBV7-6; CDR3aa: CASSLGGTNNQPQHF
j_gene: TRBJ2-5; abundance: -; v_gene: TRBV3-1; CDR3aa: CASGTGGGETQYF
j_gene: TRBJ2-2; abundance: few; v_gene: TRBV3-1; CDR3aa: CASSQEIQVTGELFF
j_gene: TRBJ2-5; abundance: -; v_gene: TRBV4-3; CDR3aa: CASSQVRQETQYF
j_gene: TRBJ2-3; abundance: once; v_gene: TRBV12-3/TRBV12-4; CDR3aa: CASRIRREGTDTQYF
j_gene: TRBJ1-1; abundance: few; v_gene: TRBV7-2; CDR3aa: CASSLTYSLNTEAFF
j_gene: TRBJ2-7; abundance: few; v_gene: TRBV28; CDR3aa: CASSQPRDGYEQYF
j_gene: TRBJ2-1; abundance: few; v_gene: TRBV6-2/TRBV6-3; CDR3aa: CASSYPSSGRGQILASYNEQFF
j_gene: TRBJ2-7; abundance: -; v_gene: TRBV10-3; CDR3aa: CAISESPNGGEQYF
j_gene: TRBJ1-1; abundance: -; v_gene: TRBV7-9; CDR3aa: CASSLEDTGMNTEAFF
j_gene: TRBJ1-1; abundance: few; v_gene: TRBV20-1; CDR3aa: CSARDLGRNTEAFF
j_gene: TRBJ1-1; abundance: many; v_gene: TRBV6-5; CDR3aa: CASSYSLKTPEAFF
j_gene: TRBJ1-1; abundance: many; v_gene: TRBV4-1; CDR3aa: CASSQGRDRANTEAFF
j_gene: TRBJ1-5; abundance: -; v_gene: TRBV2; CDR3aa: CASSKDRAGVQPQHF
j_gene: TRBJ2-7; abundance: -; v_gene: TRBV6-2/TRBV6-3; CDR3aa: CASTLRRDRGYEQYF
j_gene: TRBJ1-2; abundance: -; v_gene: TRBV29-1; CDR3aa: CSVDGATWGGYTF
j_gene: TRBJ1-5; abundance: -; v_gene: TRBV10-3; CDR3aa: CAISDRENQPQHF